This TCR beta chain was recorded in a study of identical twins. General observations from the study: Within monozygotic twins, out-of-frame TCR alpha sharing was underestimated by the models. Zero-insertion analyses were open to partial confounding by invariant MAIT and iNKT cells.

TCRdb analysed the 5' RACE reads with MiXCR anew, one entry per CDR3 protein. This sample has a few hundred thousand distinct CDR3 sequences, with about 18% found just once. Deletions cut 3 bases from V and 5 bases from J, with 8 bases between. Germline loops: CDR1 MNHEY, CDR2 SVGEGT. This CDR3 is built from 12 residues. Notes on this clonotype: The target antigen is unknown.

The chain combines TRBV6-2 or TRBV6-3 with TRBJ2-7; D gene uncertain. The TCR sequence derives from a man in his fifties in good health. The specimen sequenced was naive T cells sorted from blood. The CDR3 loop is CASSYVTHEQYF. Written as DNA, the CDR3 is TGTGCCAGCAGTTATGTCACCCACGAGCAGTACTTC.